This T cell receptor (beta chain) was recovered during a study of blood T cell repertoires in COVID-19. The CDR3 spans 11 residues. The V and J ends lost 2 bases and 7 bases respectively, with 6 bases between them. Germline-derived CDR1 and CDR2 are SGHNT and YYREEE (reference sequence). The repertoire was sequenced with immunoSEQ multiplex PCR; TCRdb's copy has only in-frame clones and lacks some. This table holds 300,000 or so clones, around 87% found once. V usage is TRBV5-4 and J usage is TRBJ1-2; tentatively, D is TRBD1 (6 bases). The sequencing sample was made of peripheral blood. The receptor comes from a woman aged 50 to 60 who had recovered from COVID-19. Written as DNA, the CDR3 is TGTGCCAGCAGCTTCAGGGGTGGCTACACCTTC. Translated: CASSFRGGYTF.